This T cell receptor (beta chain) was sequenced for a study of beta chain features in type 1 diabetes. Study in general: Cells sorted and examined across all samples totaled over 95 million.

There are a few counts of this clone. Its antigen is undetermined. Isolated RNA was reverse transcribed in full, so expressed TCRB transcripts were sequenced. Produced via immunoSEQ multiplex PCR; TCRdb's table is partial and in-frame only. The sample shows around 250,000 clones, approximately 24% of them seen only once. Unmatched junction bases numbered 3, after V lost 0 bases and J lost 1 base. This CDR3 region has 16 residues. Germline assignment: CDR1 SGDLS and CDR2 YYNGEE. Study-level findings and limits: Any HLA-type effect on TCRB rearrangement remained unresolved here. Type 1 diabetes patients showed a moderate but significant shortening of TCRB CDR3s in all four CD4+ subsets. TCRB repertoires of naive, central memory and Treg cells appeared more similar among patients than among healthy donors.

This TCR came from a woman aged 25 to 39 with type 1 diabetes. Sequencing was done on a sample of naive CD4+ T cells from blood. This rearrangement joins TRBV9 to TRBJ2-1; 8 nucleotides align to TRBD2. The CDR3 region has the DNA TGTGCCAGCAGCGTAGTGGTAGCGGGATCCTACAATGAGCAGTTCTTC. The encoded protein is CASSVVVAGSYNEQFF.